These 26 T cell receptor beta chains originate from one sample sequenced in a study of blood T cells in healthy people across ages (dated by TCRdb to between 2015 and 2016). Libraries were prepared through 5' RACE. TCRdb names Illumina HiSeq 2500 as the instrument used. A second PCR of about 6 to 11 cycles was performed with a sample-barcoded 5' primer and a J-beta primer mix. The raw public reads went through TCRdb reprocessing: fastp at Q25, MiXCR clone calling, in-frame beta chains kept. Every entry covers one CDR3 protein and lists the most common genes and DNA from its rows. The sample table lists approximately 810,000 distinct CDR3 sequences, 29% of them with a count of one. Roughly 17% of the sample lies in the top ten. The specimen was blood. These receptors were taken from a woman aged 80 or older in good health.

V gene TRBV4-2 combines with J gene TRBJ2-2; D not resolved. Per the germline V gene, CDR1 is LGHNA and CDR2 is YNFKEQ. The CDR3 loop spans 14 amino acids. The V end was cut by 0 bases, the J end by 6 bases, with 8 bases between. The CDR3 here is CASSQDGKSGELFF. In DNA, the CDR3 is TGTGCCAGCAGCCAAGATGGGAAGTCCGGGGAGCTGTTTTTT.

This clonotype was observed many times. Here the CDR3 reads CASSNTGTRNYEQYF. For the CDR3, the DNA is TGTGCCAGCAGTAATACCGGGACGAGGAACTACGAGCAGTACTTC. V gene TRBV27 combines with J gene TRBJ2-7, with D perhaps matching TRBD1 or TRBD2 (5 bases each). The ends were cut back, 5 bases at V and 3 bases at J, with 17 bases in the middle. CDR3 length equals 15 residues. Per the germline V gene, CDR1 is MNHEY and CDR2 is SMNVEV (reference sequence).

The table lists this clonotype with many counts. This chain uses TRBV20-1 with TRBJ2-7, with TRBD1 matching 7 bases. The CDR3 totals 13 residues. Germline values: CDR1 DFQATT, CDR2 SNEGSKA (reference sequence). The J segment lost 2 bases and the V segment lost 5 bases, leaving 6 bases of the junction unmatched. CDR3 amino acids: CSAQRQGAYEQYF. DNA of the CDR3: TGCAGTGCTCAGAGGCAGGGGGCCTACGAGCAGTACTTC.

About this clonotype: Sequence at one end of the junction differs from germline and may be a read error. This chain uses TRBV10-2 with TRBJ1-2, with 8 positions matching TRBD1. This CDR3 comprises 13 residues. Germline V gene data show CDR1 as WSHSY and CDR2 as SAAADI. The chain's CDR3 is CPSRQTGDVGYTF. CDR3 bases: TGCCCCAGCCGACAGACAGGGGATGTCGGCTACACCTTC.

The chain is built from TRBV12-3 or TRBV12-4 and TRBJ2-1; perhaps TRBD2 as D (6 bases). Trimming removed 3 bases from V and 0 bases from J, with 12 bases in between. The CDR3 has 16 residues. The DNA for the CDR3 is TGTGCCAGCAGTTTGCTAGCGCAAAGCTCCTACAATGAGCAGTTCTTC. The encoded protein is CASSLLAQSSYNEQFF.

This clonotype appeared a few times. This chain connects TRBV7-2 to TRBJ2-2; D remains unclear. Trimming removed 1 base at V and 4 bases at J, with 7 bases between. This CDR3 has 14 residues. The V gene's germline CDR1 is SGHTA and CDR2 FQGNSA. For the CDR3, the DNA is TGTGCCAGCAGCTTAGTCAGTAGCACCGGGGAGCTGTTTTTT. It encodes CASSLVSSTGELFF.

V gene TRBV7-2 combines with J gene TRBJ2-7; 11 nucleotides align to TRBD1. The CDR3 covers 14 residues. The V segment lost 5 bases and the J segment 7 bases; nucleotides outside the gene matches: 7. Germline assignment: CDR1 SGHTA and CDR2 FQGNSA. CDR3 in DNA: TGTGCCAGCAGCCCCGGACAGGGGGCGAATGAGCAGTACTTC. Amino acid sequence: CASSPGQGANEQYF.

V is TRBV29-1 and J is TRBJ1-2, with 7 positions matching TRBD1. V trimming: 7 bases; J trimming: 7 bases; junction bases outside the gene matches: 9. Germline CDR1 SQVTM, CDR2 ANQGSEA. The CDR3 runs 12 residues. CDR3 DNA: TGCAGCGGTGGGACAGCTAACCGTGGCTACACCTTC. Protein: CSGGTANRGYTF.

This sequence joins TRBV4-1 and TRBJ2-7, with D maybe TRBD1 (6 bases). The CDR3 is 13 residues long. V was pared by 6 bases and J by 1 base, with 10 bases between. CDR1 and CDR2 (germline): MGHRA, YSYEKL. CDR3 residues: CASRDSTSYEQYF. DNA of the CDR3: TGCGCCAGCAGGGACAGCACATCCTACGAGCAGTACTTC.

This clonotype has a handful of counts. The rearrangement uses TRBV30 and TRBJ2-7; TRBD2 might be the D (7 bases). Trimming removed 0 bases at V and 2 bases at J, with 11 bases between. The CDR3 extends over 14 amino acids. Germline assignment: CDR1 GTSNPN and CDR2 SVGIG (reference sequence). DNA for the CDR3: TGTGCCTGGAGTGTACGAGGGGGGGCCTACGAGCAGTACTTC. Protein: CAWSVRGGAYEQYF.

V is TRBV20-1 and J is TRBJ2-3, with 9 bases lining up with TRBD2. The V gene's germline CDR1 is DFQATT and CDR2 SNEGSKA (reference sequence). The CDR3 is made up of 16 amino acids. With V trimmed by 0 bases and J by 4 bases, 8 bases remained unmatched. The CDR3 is CSARDGGLAAADTQYF. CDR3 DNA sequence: TGCAGTGCTAGAGATGGGGGACTAGCCGCCGCAGATACGCAGTATTTT.

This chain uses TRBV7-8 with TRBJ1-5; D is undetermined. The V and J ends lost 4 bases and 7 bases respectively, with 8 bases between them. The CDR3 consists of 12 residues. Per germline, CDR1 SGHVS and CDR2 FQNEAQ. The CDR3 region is CASSWEWQPQHF. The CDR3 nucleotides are TGTGCCAGCAGCTGGGAGTGGCAGCCCCAGCATTTT.

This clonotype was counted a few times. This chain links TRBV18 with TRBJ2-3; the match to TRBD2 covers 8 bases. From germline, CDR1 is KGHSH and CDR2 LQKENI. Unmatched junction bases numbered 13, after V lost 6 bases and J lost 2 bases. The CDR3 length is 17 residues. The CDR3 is CASSLNERGTNTDTQYF. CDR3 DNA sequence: TGTGCCAGCTCCCTAAATGAGCGGGGGACTAACACAGATACGCAGTATTTT. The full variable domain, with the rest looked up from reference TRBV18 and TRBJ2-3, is NAGVMQNPRHLVRRRGQEARLRCSPMKGHSHVYWYRQLPEEGLKFMVYLQKENIIDESGMPKERFSAEFPKEGPSILRIQQVVRGDSAAYFCASSLNERGTNTDTQYFGPGTRLTVL.

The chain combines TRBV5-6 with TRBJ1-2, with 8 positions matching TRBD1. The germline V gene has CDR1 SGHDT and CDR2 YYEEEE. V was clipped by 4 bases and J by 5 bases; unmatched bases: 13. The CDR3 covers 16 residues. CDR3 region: CASSISQGEGGYGYTF. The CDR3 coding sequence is TGTGCCAGCAGCATTTCACAGGGGGAAGGAGGGTATGGCTACACCTTC.

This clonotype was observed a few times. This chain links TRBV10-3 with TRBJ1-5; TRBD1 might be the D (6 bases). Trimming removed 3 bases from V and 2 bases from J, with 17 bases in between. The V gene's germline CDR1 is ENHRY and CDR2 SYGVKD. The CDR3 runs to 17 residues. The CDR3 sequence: CAISEQGIYQGNQPQHF. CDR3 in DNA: TGTGCCATCAGTGAACAGGGCATATATCAGGGCAATCAGCCCCAGCATTTT.

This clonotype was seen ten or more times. The chain's CDR3 is CSARVASGGYEQYF. The CDR3 bases are TGCAGTGCTAGAGTAGCTAGCGGGGGCTACGAGCAGTACTTC. The chain couples TRBV20-1 to TRBJ2-7; 10 bases line up with TRBD2. The germline CDR1 and CDR2 sequences are DFQATT and SNEGSKA (reference sequence). Losses at the gene ends were 1 base for V and 3 bases for J; bases not matched to a gene: 3. The CDR3 is 14 residues long.

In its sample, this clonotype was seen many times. CDR3 sequence: CAISGAGGQQETQYF. DNA of the CDR3: TGTGCCATCAGCGGAGCTGGGGGACAGCAAGAGACCCAGTACTTC. The chain links TRBV10-3 to TRBJ2-5, with TRBD1 identical over 7 bases. Germline V gene lookup returns CDR1 ENHRY and CDR2 SYGVKD. V was pared by 6 bases and J by 2 bases, with 9 bases of the junction left unmatched. The CDR3 spans 15 residues.

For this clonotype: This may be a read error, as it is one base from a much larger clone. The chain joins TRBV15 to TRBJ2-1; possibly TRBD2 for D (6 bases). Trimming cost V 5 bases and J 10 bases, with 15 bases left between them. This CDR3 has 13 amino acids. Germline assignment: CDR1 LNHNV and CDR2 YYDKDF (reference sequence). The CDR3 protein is CATSFGTGYEQFF. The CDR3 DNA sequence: TGTGCCACCAGCTTTGGGACTGGCTACGAGCAGTTCTTC.

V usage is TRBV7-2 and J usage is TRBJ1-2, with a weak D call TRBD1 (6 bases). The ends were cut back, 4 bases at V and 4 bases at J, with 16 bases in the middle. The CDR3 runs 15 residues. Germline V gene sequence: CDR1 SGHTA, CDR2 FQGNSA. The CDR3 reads CASSSGARTAYGYTF. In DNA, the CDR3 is TGTGCCAGCAGCTCAGGAGCCAGGACAGCCTATGGCTACACCTTC.

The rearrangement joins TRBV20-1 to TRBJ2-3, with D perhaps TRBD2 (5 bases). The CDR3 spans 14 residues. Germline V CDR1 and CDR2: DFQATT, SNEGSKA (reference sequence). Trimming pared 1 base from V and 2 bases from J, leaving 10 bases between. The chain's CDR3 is CSARGPRDTDTQYF. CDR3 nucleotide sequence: TGCAGTGCTAGAGGCCCGAGGGACACAGATACGCAGTATTTT.

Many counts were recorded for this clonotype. The CDR3 sequence is CASSLETGHQETQYF. The CDR3 region has the DNA TGTGCCAGCAGCTTAGAGACAGGCCACCAAGAGACCCAGTACTTC. This chain connects TRBV7-9 to TRBJ2-5, with D possibly being TRBD1 (6 bases). Per the germline V gene, CDR1 is SEHNR and CDR2 is FQNEAQ (reference sequence). V was shortened by 1 base and J by 0 bases, with 9 bases between the two germline ends. The CDR3 contains 15 residues.

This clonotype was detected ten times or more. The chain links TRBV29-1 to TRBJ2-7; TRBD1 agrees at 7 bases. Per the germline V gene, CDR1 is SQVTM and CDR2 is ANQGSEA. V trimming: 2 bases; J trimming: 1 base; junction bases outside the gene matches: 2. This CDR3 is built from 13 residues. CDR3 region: CSVERQGSYEQYF. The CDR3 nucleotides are TGCAGCGTTGAACGACAGGGTTCCTACGAGCAGTACTTC.

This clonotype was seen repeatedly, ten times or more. The CDR3 spells CSAGRGQGGWDSPLHF. DNA for the CDR3: TGCAGTGCTGGGCGAGGACAGGGAGGATGGGATTCACCCCTCCACTTT. The chain employs TRBV20-1 and TRBJ1-6; 8 bases match TRBD1. V lost 5 bases and J lost 8; bases outside the gene matches: 14. The CDR3 has 16 amino acids. The germline V gene has CDR1 DFQATT and CDR2 SNEGSKA (reference sequence).

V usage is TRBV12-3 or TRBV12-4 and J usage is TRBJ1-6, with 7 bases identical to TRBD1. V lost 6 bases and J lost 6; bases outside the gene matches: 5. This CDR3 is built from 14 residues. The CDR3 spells CASRPGQINSPLHF. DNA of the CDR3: TGTGCCAGCAGGCCGGGACAGATTAATTCACCCCTCCACTTT.

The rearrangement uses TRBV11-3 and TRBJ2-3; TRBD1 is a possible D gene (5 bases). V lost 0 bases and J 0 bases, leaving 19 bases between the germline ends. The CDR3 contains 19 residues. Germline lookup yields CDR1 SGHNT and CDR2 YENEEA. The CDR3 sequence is CASSLDPRGLLRSTDTQYF. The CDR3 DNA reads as TGTGCCAGCAGCTTAGATCCTAGGGGCCTACTCCGAAGCACAGATACGCAGTATTTT.

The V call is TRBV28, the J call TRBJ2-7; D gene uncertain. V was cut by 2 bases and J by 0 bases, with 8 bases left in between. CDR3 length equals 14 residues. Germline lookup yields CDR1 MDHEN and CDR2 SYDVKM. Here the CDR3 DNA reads TGTGCCAGCAGTTTAATGAGTGCCTCCTACGAGCAGTACTTC. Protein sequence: CASSLMSASYEQYF.